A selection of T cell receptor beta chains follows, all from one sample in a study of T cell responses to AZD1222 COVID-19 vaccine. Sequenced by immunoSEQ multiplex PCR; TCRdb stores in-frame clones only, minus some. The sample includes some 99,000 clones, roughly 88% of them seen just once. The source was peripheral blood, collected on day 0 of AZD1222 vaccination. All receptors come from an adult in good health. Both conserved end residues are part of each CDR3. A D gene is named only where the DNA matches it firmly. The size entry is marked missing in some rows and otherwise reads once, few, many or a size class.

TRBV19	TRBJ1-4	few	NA	CASSVLTAEKLFF	TGTGCCAGTAGTGTTCTAACAGCTGAAAAACTGTTTTTT
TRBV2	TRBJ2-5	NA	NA	CARTDPGGTQYF	TGTGCCAGAACAGACCCCGGCGGGACCCAGTACTTC
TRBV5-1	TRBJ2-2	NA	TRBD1	CASSSGQGISGELFF	TGCGCCAGCAGTTCGGGACAGGGGATTTCCGGGGAGCTGTTTTTT
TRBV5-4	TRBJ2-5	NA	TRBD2	CASSIGGRGTSGVLGETQYF	TGTGCCAGCAGCATTGGGGGGCGGGGGACTAGCGGGGTCCTCGGAGAGACCCAGTACTTC
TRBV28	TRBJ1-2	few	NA	CASSWMSGYTF	TGTGCCAGCAGTTGGATGAGTGGCTACACCTTC
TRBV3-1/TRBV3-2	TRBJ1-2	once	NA	CASSQERGLGGYTF	TGTGCCAGCAGCCAAGAGAGAGGGCTGGGTGGCTACACCTTC
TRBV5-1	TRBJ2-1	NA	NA	CASSLGTANNEQFF	TGCGCCAGCAGCCTCGGGACGGCTAACAATGAGCAGTTCTTC
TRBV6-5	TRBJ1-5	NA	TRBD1	CASRGQGERQPQHF	TGTGCCAGCAGAGGACAGGGGGAACGTCAGCCCCAGCATTTT
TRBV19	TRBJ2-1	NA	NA	CASSILRGVNEQFF	TGTGCCAGTAGTATTCTGAGGGGAGTCAATGAGCAGTTCTTC
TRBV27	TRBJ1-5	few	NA	CASRGPITGQPQHF	TGTGCCAGCAGAGGACCGATCACAGGGCAGCCCCAGCATTTT
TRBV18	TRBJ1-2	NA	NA	CASSPEGLGLNYGYTF	TGTGCCAGCTCACCAGAGGGCCTGGGACTTAACTATGGCTACACCTTC
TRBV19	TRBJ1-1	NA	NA	CASSIGLNMNTEAFF	TGTGCCAGTAGTATCGGACTGAACATGAACACTGAAGCTTTCTTT
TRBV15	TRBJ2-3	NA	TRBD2	CATRGIAGEITDTQYF	TGTGCCACCAGGGGCATAGCGGGGGAGATCACAGATACGCAGTATTTT
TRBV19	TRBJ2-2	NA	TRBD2	CASRGGLAGPNTGELFF	TGTGCCAGTAGGGGGGGACTAGCGGGACCTAACACCGGGGAGCTGTTTTTT
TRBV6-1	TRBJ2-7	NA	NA	CASSEVATARDEQYF	TGTGCCAGCAGTGAAGTAGCCACAGCTCGAGACGAGCAGTACTTC
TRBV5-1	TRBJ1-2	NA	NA	CASSLNYPGPNYGYTF	TGCGCCAGCAGCTTGAACTACCCGGGGCCTAACTATGGCTACACCTTC
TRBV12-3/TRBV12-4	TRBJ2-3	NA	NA	CASSLMGYDEYF	TGTGCCAGCAGTTTAATGGGCTACGACGAGTATTTT
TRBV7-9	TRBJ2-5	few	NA	CASARVSGRGGETQYF	TGTGCCAGCGCTCGGGTCAGCGGCAGGGGAGGAGAGACCCAGTACTTC
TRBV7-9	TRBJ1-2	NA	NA	CASSPAGGQTNYGYTF	TGTGCCAGCAGCCCCGCTGGAGGACAGACAAACTATGGCTACACCTTC
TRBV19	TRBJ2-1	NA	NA	CASSTLRYTYNEQFF	TGTGCCAGTAGTACTCTCAGGTATACCTACAATGAGCAGTTCTTC
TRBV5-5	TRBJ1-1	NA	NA	CASSLLGRLNTEAFF	TGTGCCAGCAGCTTGTTGGGACGGCTGAACACTGAAGCTTTCTTT
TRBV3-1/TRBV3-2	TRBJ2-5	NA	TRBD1	CASSPGQGPVRETQYF	TGTGCCAGCAGCCCTGGACAGGGGCCGGTTAGAGAGACCCAGTACTTC
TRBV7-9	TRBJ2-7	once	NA	CASSRSTGGTIQYEQYF	TGTGCCAGCAGCAGATCAACAGGGGGGACTATCCAGTACGAGCAGTACTTC
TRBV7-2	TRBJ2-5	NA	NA	CASSLALRGGPKETQYF	TGTGCCAGCAGCTTAGCGCTCCGCGGGGGCCCAAAAGAGACCCAGTACTTC
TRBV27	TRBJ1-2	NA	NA	CASRSGPTHYGYTF	TGTGCCAGCAGGTCCGGGCCGACGCACTATGGCTACACCTTC
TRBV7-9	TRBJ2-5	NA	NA	CASSFTTGGETQYF	TGTGCCAGCAGCTTCACGACAGGCGGCGAGACCCAGTACTTC
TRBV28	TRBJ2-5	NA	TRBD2	CASSPPLGQRGPFQETQYF	TGTGCCAGCAGTCCACCCCTGGGGCAGCGGGGGCCCTTCCAAGAGACCCAGTACTTC
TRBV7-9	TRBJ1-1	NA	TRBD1	CASSLAPRGRMNTEAFF	TGTGCCAGCAGCTTAGCCCCAAGGGGGCGGATGAACACTGAAGCTTTCTTT
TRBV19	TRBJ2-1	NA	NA	CASSIGHGQFF	TGTGCCAGTAGTATTGGACACGGGCAGTTCTTC
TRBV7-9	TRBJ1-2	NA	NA	CASSLEDPYGYTF	TGTGCCAGCAGCTTAGAAGACCCGTATGGCTACACCTTC
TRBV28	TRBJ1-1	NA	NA	CASTNQGHRNTEAFF	TGTGCCAGCACCAACCAGGGGCACAGGAACACTGAAGCTTTCTTT
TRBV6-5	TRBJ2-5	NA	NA	CASSYHTGRQETQYF	TGTGCCAGCAGTTACCACACCGGGAGACAAGAGACCCAGTACTTC
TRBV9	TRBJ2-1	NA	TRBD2	CASSLGLAREQFF	TGTGCCAGCAGCTTGGGACTAGCAAGAGAGCAGTTCTTC
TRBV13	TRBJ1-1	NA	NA	CASSVDSNTEAFF	TGTGCCAGCAGCGTCGACAGCAACACTGAAGCTTTCTTT
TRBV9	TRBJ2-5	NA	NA	CASSAPNQETQYF	TGTGCCAGCAGCGCCCCTAACCAAGAGACCCAGTACTTC
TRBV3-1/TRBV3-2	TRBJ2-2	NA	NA	CASSMGGRVSTGELFF	TGTGCCAGCAGCATGGGGGGCAGGGTGAGCACCGGGGAGCTGTTTTTT
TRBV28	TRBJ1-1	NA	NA	CASRDRALPNTEAFF	TGTGCCAGCAGGGACCGGGCCCTACCGAACACTGAAGCTTTCTTT
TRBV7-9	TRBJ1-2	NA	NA	CASSLGQANYGYTF	TGTGCCAGCAGCTTAGGACAGGCGAACTATGGCTACACCTTC
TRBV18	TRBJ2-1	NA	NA	CASSQGDEQFF	TGTGCCAGCTCACAGGGTGATGAGCAGTTCTTC
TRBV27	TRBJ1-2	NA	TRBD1	CASSPLQGFVAGYTF	TGTGCCAGCAGTCCCTTACAGGGGTTTGTGGCTGGCTACACCTTC
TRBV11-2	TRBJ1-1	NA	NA	CASSLGDSPPMNTEAFF	TGTGCCAGCAGCTTAGGCGACAGCCCCCCTATGAACACTGAAGCTTTCTTT
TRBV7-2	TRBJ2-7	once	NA	CASSPRGSQQAEQYF	TGTGCCAGCAGCCCTCGCGGTAGCCAGCAGGCCGAGCAGTACTTC
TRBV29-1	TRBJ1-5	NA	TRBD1	CSVGGTEQGVGQPQHF	TGCAGCGTTGGAGGGACAGAACAGGGGGTGGGTCAGCCCCAGCATTTT
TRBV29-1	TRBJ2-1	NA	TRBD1	CSVPRDRGKGSYNEQFF	TGCAGCGTGCCTCGGGACAGGGGGAAAGGTTCCTACAATGAGCAGTTCTTC
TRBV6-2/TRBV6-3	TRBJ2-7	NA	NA	CASSNPGTPSGYF	TGTGCCAGCAGTAATCCCGGGACACCGAGCGGGTACTTC
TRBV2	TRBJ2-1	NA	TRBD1	CASSDTRTGVRGQFF	TGTGCCAGCAGCGACACCCGGACAGGGGTTCGCGGGCAGTTCTTC
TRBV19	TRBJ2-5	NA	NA	CASSLTGAGETQYF	TGTGCCAGTAGCCTCACAGGGGCGGGGGAGACCCAGTACTTC
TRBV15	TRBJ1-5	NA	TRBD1	CATSRDRGSNQPQHF	TGTGCCACCAGCAGGGACAGGGGGAGCAATCAGCCCCAGCATTTT
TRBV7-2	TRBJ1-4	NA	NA	CASSLRTVGGLTNEKLFF	TGTGCCAGCAGCTTAAGGACAGTGGGGGGGTTAACTAATGAAAAACTGTTTTTT
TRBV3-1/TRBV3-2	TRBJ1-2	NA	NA	CASSQDLLGVSNYGYTF	TGTGCCAGCAGCCAAGACCTTCTAGGGGTTTCTAACTATGGCTACACCTTC
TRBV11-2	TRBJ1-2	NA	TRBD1	CASSSPGQGRYGYTF	TGTGCCAGCAGCTCACCGGGACAGGGGCGATATGGCTACACCTTC
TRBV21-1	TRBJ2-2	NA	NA	CASSPRTGHNTGELFF	TGTGCCAGCAGCCCCCGGACAGGGCACAACACCGGGGAGCTGTTTTTT
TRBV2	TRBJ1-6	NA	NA	CASSAAGTGTNSPLHF	TGTGCCAGCAGCGCAGCGGGCACAGGGACCAATTCACCCCTCCACTTT
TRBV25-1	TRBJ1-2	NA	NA	CASSAPTRNYGYTF	TGTGCCAGCAGTGCACCGACAAGAAACTATGGCTACACCTTC
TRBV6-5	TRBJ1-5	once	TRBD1	CASSYGQAAEPQHF	TGTGCCAGCAGTTATGGACAGGCTGCGGAACCCCAGCATTTT
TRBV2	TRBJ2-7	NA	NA	CASRGPTYEQYF	TGTGCCAGCAGAGGGCCTACCTACGAGCAGTACTTC
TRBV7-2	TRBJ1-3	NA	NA	CASSLVRRSSGNTIYF	TGTGCCAGCAGCTTAGTGCGGCGGAGCTCTGGAAACACCATATATTTT
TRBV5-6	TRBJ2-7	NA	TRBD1	CASSSGTGSSYEQYF	TGTGCCAGCAGCTCTGGGACAGGGAGCTCCTACGAGCAGTACTTC
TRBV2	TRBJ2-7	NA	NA	CASSNRAYEQYF	TGTGCCAGCAGTAACAGGGCCTACGAGCAGTACTTC